This T cell receptor beta chain was identified in a study of blood T cells in healthy people across ages. General study findings and limits: Age advanced and TCR beta diversity per million T cells fell, roughly linearly.

V shed 2 bases and J shed 0 bases, with 14 bases lying between them. The CDR3 consists of 17 residues. Germline lookup yields CDR1 SGHTA and CDR2 FQGTGA. Regarding this clonotype: Its specificity is not known.

A second PCR, run for about 7 to 11 cycles, used a sample-barcoded 5' primer plus a J-beta primer mix. TCRdb re-derived calls from the 5' RACE reads in MiXCR, one entry per CDR3 protein. The table records about 1,500,000 distinct CDR3 sequences, roughly 40% of them present only once. The chain joins TRBV7-3 to TRBJ2-1, with D possibly being TRBD1 or TRBD2 (6 bases each). The clonotype was recovered from a woman between 18 and 30 years old in good health. Sequenced material: blood. DNA for the CDR3: TGTGCCAGCAGCTTAGATCATCCGGGGGCCTCCTACAATGAGCAGTTCTTC. It encodes CASSLDHPGASYNEQFF.